This entry concerns a single TCR beta chain. This clonotype was counted many times. This receptor's antigen is unknown. No per-base quality is available; no much larger clone lies one base away. Trimming accounts for 4 bases at V and 5 bases at J, while the number of junction bases matched to no gene is 11. Spanning cysteine to phenylalanine, the CDR3 consists of 16 amino acids. CDR3 DNA is the only sequence kept; it has 48 bases, read in frame from the first base. Reading the germline V gene gives CDR1 SGDLS and CDR2 YYNGEE. The data belong to a study of CD8 T cells in ankylosing spondylitis (dated by TCRdb to about 2017). A note on the overall study: The study set out to find disease-linked TCR variants by profiling T cell receptor beta repertoires in ankylosing spondylitis patients and healthy donors. The whole study cohort included 108 healthy donors and around 24 ankylosing spondylitis patients. Peripheral blood was sampled, and synovial fluid was also collected from ankylosing spondylitis patients.

The listed sequencing device is Illumina HiSeq 2500. Quantitative 5'-RACE with molecular barcodes was used to prepare TCR beta libraries. In the source study's methods: A new computational method, built on a probabilistic model of VDJ rearrangement, was used to identify disease-linked TCR variants. TCRdb trimmed public reads at Q25 via fastp, called clones via MiXCR and kept in-frame beta chains. Identical CDR3 protein sequences are pooled into one entry, listed with their most common genes and DNA. These V and J calls rely on TCRdb rather than the paper's analysis. The sample has about 35,000 distinct CDR3 sequences on record, less than 4% of them singletons. Of the sample, 2.8% is held by the ten largest clones. Broad study findings and their caveats: Some of the motif variants had been reported before in the synovial fluid and blood of reactive arthritis patients, a finding that suggests common disease-initiation mechanisms. The disease-linked clones showed a CD8+ phenotype and occurred at relatively low frequencies in peripheral blood. The disease-linked clones were reported to be significantly enriched in matched synovial fluid samples from ankylosing spondylitis patients. Blood from ankylosing spondylitis patients appeared to be characterized by a TCR beta motif composed of about eight highly homologous amino acid variants.

This receptor was identified in a male donor with ankylosing spondylitis or in good health (not recorded which). This chain joins TRBV9 to TRBJ2-2; 7 bases in the junction line up with TRBD2. Sequenced material: blood, either unsorted or a sorted T cell fraction (not recorded which). The DNA is TGTGCCAGCAGCACTGACGGGAGGACGGGAACCGGGGAGCTGTTTTTT. This gives the protein CASSTDGRTGTGELFF.